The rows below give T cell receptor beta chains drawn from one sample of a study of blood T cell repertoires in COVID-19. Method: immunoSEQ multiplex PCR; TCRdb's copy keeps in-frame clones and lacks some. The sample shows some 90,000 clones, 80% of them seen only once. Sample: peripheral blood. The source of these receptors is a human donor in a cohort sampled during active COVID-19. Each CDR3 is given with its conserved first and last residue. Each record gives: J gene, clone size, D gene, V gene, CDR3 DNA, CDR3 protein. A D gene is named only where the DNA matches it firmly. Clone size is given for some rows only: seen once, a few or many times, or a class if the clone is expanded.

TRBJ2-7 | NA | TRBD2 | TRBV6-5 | TGTGCCAGCAGTTACCGGTCTAGCGGGAACTACGAGCAGTACTTC | CASSYRSSGNYEQYF
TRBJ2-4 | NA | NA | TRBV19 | TGTGCCAGTAGCCCCCGTGGAGGGAACATTCAGTACTTC | CASSPRGGNIQYF
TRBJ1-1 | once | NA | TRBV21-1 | TGTGCCAGCAGCAAAGTGAGAGGGAAGGGTAGCATGAACACTGAAGCTTTCTTT | CASSKVRGKGSMNTEAFF
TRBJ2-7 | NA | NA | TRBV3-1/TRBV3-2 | TGTGCCAGCAGTCCCAGGGCCGCCTACGAGCAGTACTTC | CASSPRAAYEQYF
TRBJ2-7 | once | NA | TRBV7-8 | TGTGCCAGCAGCTTAGGCTTAGAACTTTCCTACGAGCAGTACTTC | CASSLGLELSYEQYF
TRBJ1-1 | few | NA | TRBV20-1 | TGCAGTGCTAGTCTGCCCCTTAGGGGTTTGGGAGCTTTCTTT | CSASLPLRGLGAFF
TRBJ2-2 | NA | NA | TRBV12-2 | TGTGCAAGTCGCTCGGCGGGTAGCGGGACCTATACCGGGGAGCTGTTTTTT | CASRSAGSGTYTGELFF
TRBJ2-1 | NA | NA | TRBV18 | TGTGCCAGCTCACTAGATTTATACAATGAGCAGTTCTTC | CASSLDLYNEQFF
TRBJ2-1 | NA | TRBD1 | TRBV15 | TGTGCCACCAGCAGACCGGACAGGGGAAGGATGCCGCAGTTCTTC | CATSRPDRGRMPQFF
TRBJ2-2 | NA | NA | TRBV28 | TGTGCGCACAAGCAGGCCGGGGAGCTGTTTTTT | CAHKQAGELFF
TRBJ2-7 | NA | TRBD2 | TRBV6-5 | TGTGCCAGCAAGTTAGGGACGGGGGGCTACGAGCAGTACTTC | CASKLGTGGYEQYF
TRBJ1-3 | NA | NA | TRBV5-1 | TGCGCCAGCAGCTTGGATCAAAACACCATATATTTT | CASSLDQNTIYF
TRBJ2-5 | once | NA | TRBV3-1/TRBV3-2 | TGTGCCAGCAGCCAAGCAGGGGCAGAGACCCAGTACTTC | CASSQAGAETQYF
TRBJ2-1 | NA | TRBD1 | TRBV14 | TGTGCCAGCAGCCAATGGACAGGCGGCGAGCAGTTCTTC | CASSQWTGGEQFF
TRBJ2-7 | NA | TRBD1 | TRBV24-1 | TGTGCCACCAGTGAATCCCGGGACAGGGGGCTTGCGGAGCAGTACTTC | CATSESRDRGLAEQYF
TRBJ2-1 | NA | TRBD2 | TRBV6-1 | TGTGCCAGCAGTGAAGCTTCTAGCGGGAGGTATGAGCAGTTCTTC | CASSEASSGRYEQFF
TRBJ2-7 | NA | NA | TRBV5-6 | TGTGCCAGCAGCTTGGAGGGGGAGCAGTACTTC | CASSLEGEQYF
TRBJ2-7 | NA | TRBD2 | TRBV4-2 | TGTGCCAGCAGCCAGACTAGCGGGAGTATTTCCTACGAGCAGTACTTC | CASSQTSGSISYEQYF
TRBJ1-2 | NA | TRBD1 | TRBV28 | TGTGCCAGCAGGCTCAGGGGGCAGGGCTATGGCTACACCTTC | CASRLRGQGYGYTF
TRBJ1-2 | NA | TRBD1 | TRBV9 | TGTGCCAGCAGCGAGGGACAGGGTAATGGCTACACCTTC | CASSEGQGNGYTF
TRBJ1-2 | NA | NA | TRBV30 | TGTGCCTGGAGCTCGAACTATGGCTACACCTTC | CAWSSNYGYTF
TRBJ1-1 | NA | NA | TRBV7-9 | TGTGCCAGCAGCTTAGCGGAGAGGGAGGGTATAGAAGCTTTCTTT | CASSLAEREGIEAFF
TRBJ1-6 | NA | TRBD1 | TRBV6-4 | TGTGCCAGCAACCCTGGACAGGGGCCAACCTATAATTCACCCCTCCACTTT | CASNPGQGPTYNSPLHF
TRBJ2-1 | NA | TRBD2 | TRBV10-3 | TGTGCCATCAGTGAGTGGGCTAGCGGGAGGGCGGCGAATGAGCAGTTCTTC | CAISEWASGRAANEQFF
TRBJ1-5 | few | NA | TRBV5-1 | TGCGCCAGCAGCTTGGACAGGGACCAGCCCCAGCATTTT | CASSLDRDQPQHF
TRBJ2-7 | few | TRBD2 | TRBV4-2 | TGTGCCAGCAGCCAGGCGGGAGCCTACGAGCAGTACTTC | CASSQAGAYEQYF
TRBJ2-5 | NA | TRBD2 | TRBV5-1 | TGCGCCAGCAGCTCCGGGACTAGCGGGAGTTTGCAAGAGACCCAGTACTTC | CASSSGTSGSLQETQYF
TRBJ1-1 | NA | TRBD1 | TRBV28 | TGTGCCAGCAGTTCCGGGACAGGGTACACTGAAGCTTTCTTT | CASSSGTGYTEAFF
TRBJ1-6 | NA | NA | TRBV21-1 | TGTGCCAGCAGCAAAGCGCGACAGGGCCGTTCACCCCTCCACTTT | CASSKARQGRSPLHF
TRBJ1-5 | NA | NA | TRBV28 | TGTGCCAGCAGGCAACAGGATCAGCCCCAGCATTTT | CASRQQDQPQHF